Listed below are T cell receptor beta chains from one sample, sequenced in a study of T cell responses to AZD1222 COVID-19 vaccine. The protocol was immunoSEQ multiplex PCR, while the TCRdb copy is restricted to in-frame clones and leaves out a portion. This sample has about 150,000 clones, with about 91% found just once. The sample consisted of peripheral blood, taken on day 0 of AZD1222 vaccination. These TCRs come from an adult in good health. CDR3s include the opening cysteine and the closing phenylalanine or tryptophan. Fields, in order: J gene, clone size, V gene, D gene, CDR3 DNA, CDR3 protein. D genes are given only for firm matches. Clone sizes are given selectively: once, few, many, or a class where the clone is expanded.

j_call: TRBJ2-1
clone_size: .
v_call: TRBV27
d_call: .
cdr3_nt: TGTGCCAGCAGCGGGATTTGGGACAATGAGCAGTTCTTC
cdr3_aa: CASSGIWDNEQFF

j_call: TRBJ2-5
clone_size: .
v_call: TRBV6-4
d_call: .
cdr3_nt: TGTGCCAGCAGCGCCGGACAGGGCGGGGGGCAAGAGACCCAGTACTTC
cdr3_aa: CASSAGQGGGQETQYF

j_call: TRBJ2-1
clone_size: .
v_call: TRBV7-9
d_call: TRBD2
cdr3_nt: TGTGCCAGCAGCTCTACTAGTGGGGAGGGCAATGAGCAGTTCTTC
cdr3_aa: CASSSTSGEGNEQFF

j_call: TRBJ2-1
clone_size: .
v_call: TRBV10-3
d_call: .
cdr3_nt: TGTGCCATCAGTGACCCCAGGGCAAGCGGCTCCTACAATGAGCAGTTCTTC
cdr3_aa: CAISDPRASGSYNEQFF

j_call: TRBJ2-5
clone_size: .
v_call: TRBV27
d_call: .
cdr3_nt: TGTGCCAGCAGTTTAACGGCGGGCCTAGGCGAAGAGACCCAGTACTTC
cdr3_aa: CASSLTAGLGEETQYF

j_call: TRBJ2-5
clone_size: .
v_call: TRBV5-4
d_call: .
cdr3_nt: TGTGCCAGCAGCGGGGGCAGCCCGGGGACCCAGTACTTC
cdr3_aa: CASSGGSPGTQYF

j_call: TRBJ2-2
clone_size: .
v_call: TRBV19
d_call: .
cdr3_nt: TGTGCCAGTAGTCTGAAGGCGGGACCCGGGGAGCTGTTTTTT
cdr3_aa: CASSLKAGPGELFF

j_call: TRBJ2-1
clone_size: .
v_call: TRBV21-1
d_call: .
cdr3_nt: TGTGCCAGCAGCAAAGCGCTCTGGTGCGGCAGAGCCTACAATGAGCAGTTCTTC
cdr3_aa: CASSKALWCGRAYNEQFF

j_call: TRBJ2-7
clone_size: .
v_call: TRBV21-1
d_call: .
cdr3_nt: TGTGCCAGCACCAACTGTGGTGGGGACTACGAGCAGTACTTC
cdr3_aa: CASTNCGGDYEQYF

j_call: TRBJ2-7
clone_size: .
v_call: TRBV28
d_call: TRBD1
cdr3_nt: TGTGCCAGCAGTTTATGGAAGATGGGACAGAGAAAACAAAAACCCTACGAGCAGTACTTC
cdr3_aa: CASSLWKMGQRKQKPYEQYF

j_call: TRBJ2-2
clone_size: .
v_call: TRBV19
d_call: TRBD2
cdr3_nt: TGTGCCAGTAGTATAACTAGCGGGGGGCCGGGCGGGGAGCTGTTTTTT
cdr3_aa: CASSITSGGPGGELFF

j_call: TRBJ2-2
clone_size: .
v_call: TRBV6-6
d_call: .
cdr3_nt: TGTGCCAGCAGTCCGGACTCATGGCCGCTCGACGGGTCCGGGGAGCTGTTTTTT
cdr3_aa: CASSPDSWPLDGSGELFF

j_call: TRBJ2-2
clone_size: .
v_call: TRBV19
d_call: TRBD2
cdr3_nt: TGTGCCAGTAGACTAGCGGGAGGACGGGAATTGAACACCGGGGAGCTGTTTTTT
cdr3_aa: CASRLAGGRELNTGELFF

j_call: TRBJ2-2
clone_size: .
v_call: TRBV29-1
d_call: .
cdr3_nt: TGCAGCGCCCGACAGGCCGGGGAGCTGTTTTTT
cdr3_aa: CSARQAGELFF

j_call: TRBJ2-7
clone_size: .
v_call: TRBV28
d_call: TRBD2
cdr3_nt: TGTGCCAGCAGTTTCCAGGCGGGAGTGACTGAGCAGTACTTC
cdr3_aa: CASSFQAGVTEQYF

j_call: TRBJ2-2
clone_size: few
v_call: TRBV7-9
d_call: .
cdr3_nt: TGTGCCAGCAAGAGCGCCCCCGGGGAGCTGTTTTTT
cdr3_aa: CASKSAPGELFF

j_call: TRBJ2-1
clone_size: .
v_call: TRBV3-1/TRBV3-2
d_call: .
cdr3_nt: TGTGCCAGCAGCCAAGGGACTCGTGACTGGAATGAGCAGTTCTTC
cdr3_aa: CASSQGTRDWNEQFF

j_call: TRBJ1-2
clone_size: .
v_call: TRBV14
d_call: .
cdr3_nt: TGTGCCAGCAGCCTAGGAGGTTATGGCTACACCTTC
cdr3_aa: CASSLGGYGYTF

j_call: TRBJ2-7
clone_size: .
v_call: TRBV28
d_call: TRBD1
cdr3_nt: TGTGCCAGCAGTCAATCGGACAGGGTCTACGAGCAGTACTTC
cdr3_aa: CASSQSDRVYEQYF

j_call: TRBJ2-3
clone_size: .
v_call: TRBV7-2
d_call: .
cdr3_nt: TGTGCCAGCAGCGTAAGGGGGGATACGCAGTATTTT
cdr3_aa: CASSVRGDTQYF

j_call: TRBJ2-1
clone_size: .
v_call: TRBV6-7
d_call: .
cdr3_nt: TGTGCCAGCAGCCCTCCTTCCGAGGCAGGGATTTACAATGAGCAGTTCTTC
cdr3_aa: CASSPPSEAGIYNEQFF

j_call: TRBJ1-1
clone_size: .
v_call: TRBV13
d_call: .
cdr3_nt: TGTGCCAGCAGCTTAAATCAGGGTATCACTGAAGCTTTCTTT
cdr3_aa: CASSLNQGITEAFF

j_call: TRBJ2-5
clone_size: .
v_call: TRBV19
d_call: .
cdr3_nt: TGTGCCAGTAGTATCGGTGGGACCCAGTACTTC
cdr3_aa: CASSIGGTQYF

j_call: TRBJ1-2
clone_size: .
v_call: TRBV6-5
d_call: .
cdr3_nt: TGTGCCAGCAGTCCCTTCGGTATTAACTATGGCTACACCTTC
cdr3_aa: CASSPFGINYGYTF

j_call: TRBJ1-3
clone_size: .
v_call: TRBV6-2/TRBV6-3
d_call: .
cdr3_nt: TGTGCCAGCAGCCGGCCAGGGGTTGAAAACACCATATATTTT
cdr3_aa: CASSRPGVENTIYF

j_call: TRBJ2-7
clone_size: .
v_call: TRBV7-2
d_call: .
cdr3_nt: TGTGCCAGCAGCCCTTATCTTGGCTCCTACGAGCAGTACTTC
cdr3_aa: CASSPYLGSYEQYF

j_call: TRBJ1-2
clone_size: .
v_call: TRBV6-5
d_call: .
cdr3_nt: TGTGCCAGCAGGTCTAGCGGGGCGCGGGGCTACACCTTC
cdr3_aa: CASRSSGARGYTF

j_call: TRBJ1-6
clone_size: .
v_call: TRBV12-5
d_call: TRBD1
cdr3_nt: TGTGCTAGTGGTTTGGCAGGGGGTAATTCACCCCTCCACTTT
cdr3_aa: CASGLAGGNSPLHF

j_call: TRBJ2-3
clone_size: .
v_call: TRBV10-1
d_call: TRBD2
cdr3_nt: TGCGCCAGCAGTACTAGCGGGAGCTTCACAGATACGCAGTATTTT
cdr3_aa: CASSTSGSFTDTQYF

j_call: TRBJ2-7
clone_size: .
v_call: TRBV5-5
d_call: TRBD2
cdr3_nt: TGTGCCAGCAGCCCGACTAGCGGTACCTACGAGCAGTACTTC
cdr3_aa: CASSPTSGTYEQYF

j_call: TRBJ1-2
clone_size: .
v_call: TRBV24-1
d_call: .
cdr3_nt: TGTGCCACCAGTGATTTGCTCCGGTCGGGCTTC
cdr3_aa: CATSDLLRSGF

j_call: TRBJ1-3
clone_size: .
v_call: TRBV9
d_call: .
cdr3_nt: TGTGCCAGCAGCGTAGGGACAGCGGTCGGAAACACCATATATTTT
cdr3_aa: CASSVGTAVGNTIYF

j_call: TRBJ1-1
clone_size: .
v_call: TRBV5-1
d_call: .
cdr3_nt: TGCGCCAGCAGCTTGACAGGTCTAGTGACTGAAGCTTTCTTT
cdr3_aa: CASSLTGLVTEAFF

j_call: TRBJ2-2
clone_size: few
v_call: TRBV5-1
d_call: .
cdr3_nt: TGCGCCAGCAGCGACAGGCCCACCGGGGAGCTGTTTTTT
cdr3_aa: CASSDRPTGELFF

j_call: TRBJ1-5
clone_size: .
v_call: TRBV28
d_call: .
cdr3_nt: TGTGCCAGCAGCCCTGTCTTCCGGGGTCCGAATCAGCCCCAGCATTTT
cdr3_aa: CASSPVFRGPNQPQHF

j_call: TRBJ2-3
clone_size: .
v_call: TRBV9
d_call: TRBD1
cdr3_nt: TGTGCCAGCAGCGTGACAGGGACCACAGATACGCAGTATTTT
cdr3_aa: CASSVTGTTDTQYF

j_call: TRBJ2-7
clone_size: .
v_call: TRBV4-1
d_call: .
cdr3_nt: TGCGCCAGCAGCCAAGGGCCCCACATTGATATTTCCTACGAGCAGTACTTC
cdr3_aa: CASSQGPHIDISYEQYF

j_call: TRBJ1-1
clone_size: .
v_call: TRBV27
d_call: .
cdr3_nt: TGTGCCAGCAGAATCACAGGGAACACTGAAGCTTTCTTT
cdr3_aa: CASRITGNTEAFF

j_call: TRBJ2-1
clone_size: .
v_call: TRBV23-1
d_call: TRBD2
cdr3_nt: TGCGCCAGCAGTAAGAGGGAGGGCCGGGATGAGCAGTTCTTC
cdr3_aa: CASSKREGRDEQFF

j_call: TRBJ1-2
clone_size: .
v_call: TRBV9
d_call: .
cdr3_nt: TGTGCCAGCATCGGTCTATATGGCTACACCTTC
cdr3_aa: CASIGLYGYTF

j_call: TRBJ2-7
clone_size: .
v_call: TRBV28
d_call: TRBD1
cdr3_nt: TGTGCCAGCAGTTTAGGGACAGGGGAAACCTACGAGCAGTACTTC
cdr3_aa: CASSLGTGETYEQYF

j_call: TRBJ1-2
clone_size: once
v_call: TRBV5-1
d_call: .
cdr3_nt: TGCGCCAGCAGCTTGGGAGACGGTCGATATGGCTACACCTTC
cdr3_aa: CASSLGDGRYGYTF

j_call: TRBJ2-1
clone_size: .
v_call: TRBV11-3
d_call: TRBD2
cdr3_nt: TGTGCCAGCAGCTTAGCTTCTAGCGGGTACAATGAGCAGTTCTTC
cdr3_aa: CASSLASSGYNEQFF

j_call: TRBJ1-3
clone_size: .
v_call: TRBV5-1
d_call: .
cdr3_nt: TGCGCCAGCAGCTCTTCAGGGGGAAACACCATATATTTT
cdr3_aa: CASSSSGGNTIYF

j_call: TRBJ1-6
clone_size: .
v_call: TRBV20-1
d_call: .
cdr3_nt: TGCAGTGCTAGTTTTCAGGGGAATTCACCCCTCCACTTT
cdr3_aa: CSASFQGNSPLHF

j_call: TRBJ2-7
clone_size: .
v_call: TRBV7-2
d_call: .
cdr3_nt: TGTGCCAGCAGCTCCGCATTGCGTTCTGACGAGCAGTACTTC
cdr3_aa: CASSSALRSDEQYF

j_call: TRBJ1-2
clone_size: .
v_call: TRBV6-2/TRBV6-3
d_call: .
cdr3_nt: TGTGCCAGCAGTTATGGGGGCAACTATGGCTACACCTTC
cdr3_aa: CASSYGGNYGYTF

j_call: TRBJ1-4
clone_size: .
v_call: TRBV18
d_call: .
cdr3_nt: TGTGCCAGCTCACCCCAACGGGGGGCTAATGAAAAACTGTTTTTT
cdr3_aa: CASSPQRGANEKLFF

j_call: TRBJ2-1
clone_size: .
v_call: TRBV9
d_call: .
cdr3_nt: TGTGCCAGCAGCTATACCCTATTTGGTGAGCAGTTCTTC
cdr3_aa: CASSYTLFGEQFF

j_call: TRBJ2-3
clone_size: once
v_call: TRBV7-2
d_call: TRBD2
cdr3_nt: TGTGCCAGCACCTTTAGCGGGAGGGGAGATACGCAGTATTTT
cdr3_aa: CASTFSGRGDTQYF

j_call: TRBJ1-3
clone_size: .
v_call: TRBV11-3
d_call: .
cdr3_nt: TGTGCCAGCAGCTTAGACCGGGGGAGAAACACCATATATTTT
cdr3_aa: CASSLDRGRNTIYF

j_call: TRBJ2-3
clone_size: .
v_call: TRBV7-8
d_call: .
cdr3_nt: TGTGCCAGCAGCACTCAGTCCGATACGCAGTATTTT
cdr3_aa: CASSTQSDTQYF